The rows below give T cell receptor beta chains drawn from one sample of a study of blood T cell repertoires in COVID-19. Assay used: immunoSEQ multiplex PCR; TCRdb lists only in-frame clones, some missing. The sample has a few hundred thousand clones, 85% to 90% seen once. The sample was PBMCs or T cells enriched from blood (not recorded which). The origin of the receptors is a woman aged 18-35 years who had recovered from COVID-19. Both conserved end residues are trimmed from each CDR3. Each record gives: V gene, J gene, CDR3 protein.

V gene: TRBV25-1; J gene: TRBJ1-3; CDR3 protein: ASRSRQGSGNTIY
V gene: TRBV5-5; J gene: TRBJ2-5; CDR3 protein: ASSFRLAGKETQY
V gene: TRBV27; J gene: TRBJ2-3; CDR3 protein: ASGLERADTQY
V gene: TRBV5-4; J gene: TRBJ1-2; CDR3 protein: ASSLGGGYT
V gene: TRBV30; J gene: TRBJ2-7; CDR3 protein: AWSVRGFSEQY
V gene: TRBV29-1; J gene: TRBJ2-5; CDR3 protein: SVPQGPQETQY
V gene: TRBV5-6; J gene: TRBJ2-1; CDR3 protein: ASSLAGAYNEQF
V gene: TRBV19; J gene: TRBJ1-4; CDR3 protein: ASSILGGRPEKLF
V gene: TRBV30; J gene: TRBJ2-7; CDR3 protein: AWDWGGLAGGQEQY
V gene: TRBV19; J gene: TRBJ2-3; CDR3 protein: ASSIGGRGDTQY
V gene: TRBV7-9; J gene: TRBJ1-2; CDR3 protein: ASSRQGATGYT
V gene: TRBV4-1; J gene: TRBJ1-4; CDR3 protein: ASSQTGANEKLF
V gene: TRBV28; J gene: TRBJ1-5; CDR3 protein: ASSPTGDNQPQH
V gene: TRBV7-9; J gene: TRBJ2-2; CDR3 protein: AQGMGNTGELF
V gene: TRBV3-1/TRBV3-2; J gene: TRBJ2-5; CDR3 protein: ASNLEGGETQY
V gene: TRBV7-9; J gene: TRBJ1-2; CDR3 protein: ASSLETGNYGYT
V gene: TRBV27; J gene: TRBJ1-5; CDR3 protein: ASSPSSGGYSNQPQH
V gene: TRBV6-5; J gene: TRBJ2-3; CDR3 protein: ASLTGGSADTQY
V gene: TRBV4-2; J gene: TRBJ1-1; CDR3 protein: ASSQSLFAEAF
V gene: TRBV4-2; J gene: TRBJ2-7; CDR3 protein: ASSQEVAGRYSYEQY
V gene: TRBV11-1; J gene: TRBJ1-1; CDR3 protein: ASSLRDSPTEAF
V gene: TRBV6-5; J gene: TRBJ2-7; CDR3 protein: ASSSPGHSYEQY
V gene: TRBV5-4; J gene: TRBJ2-7; CDR3 protein: ASSLGSQGVYEQY
V gene: TRBV6-5; J gene: TRBJ2-7; CDR3 protein: ASSFLTSGVYEQY
V gene: TRBV7-9; J gene: TRBJ1-1; CDR3 protein: ASSDRDPANTEAF
V gene: TRBV20-1; J gene: TRBJ2-3; CDR3 protein: SASRSSPNRGLLVTQY
V gene: TRBV28; J gene: TRBJ1-1; CDR3 protein: ASSKDIFMNTEAF
V gene: TRBV2; J gene: TRBJ2-2; CDR3 protein: ASTYNTGELF
V gene: TRBV7-2; J gene: TRBJ2-7; CDR3 protein: ASSEVADPYEQY
V gene: TRBV29-1; J gene: TRBJ1-4; CDR3 protein: SGLQNEKLF
V gene: TRBV18; J gene: TRBJ1-1; CDR3 protein: ASSLTGTNTEAF
V gene: TRBV5-4; J gene: TRBJ2-7; CDR3 protein: ASSKTDSTTYEQY
V gene: TRBV28; J gene: TRBJ2-5; CDR3 protein: ASTSQSGKPSETQY
V gene: TRBV27; J gene: TRBJ2-7; CDR3 protein: ASGGTRSYEQY
V gene: TRBV5-6; J gene: TRBJ2-7; CDR3 protein: ASSPHSSRSYEQY
V gene: TRBV12-5; J gene: TRBJ1-5; CDR3 protein: ASAQIREFLSNQPQH
V gene: TRBV30; J gene: TRBJ1-5; CDR3 protein: AWSGDLGYRGNQPQH
V gene: TRBV28; J gene: TRBJ2-7; CDR3 protein: ASRPKREQY
V gene: TRBV19; J gene: TRBJ1-3; CDR3 protein: ASRRGNTIY
V gene: TRBV6-5; J gene: TRBJ2-7; CDR3 protein: ASRTGFRERYEQY
V gene: TRBV9; J gene: TRBJ2-5; CDR3 protein: ASSATGAVSGETQY
V gene: TRBV5-1; J gene: TRBJ1-1; CDR3 protein: ASSFHGTGASEAF
V gene: TRBV20-1; J gene: TRBJ2-3; CDR3 protein: SASGLGGGSTDTQY
V gene: TRBV16; J gene: TRBJ2-2; CDR3 protein: ASSQYERTGELF
V gene: TRBV27; J gene: TRBJ2-3; CDR3 protein: ASGTPGAQY
V gene: TRBV19; J gene: TRBJ1-2; CDR3 protein: ASSIDRSYGYT
V gene: TRBV6-1; J gene: TRBJ1-2; CDR3 protein: ASSEWAGDGYT
V gene: TRBV6-2/TRBV6-3; J gene: TRBJ2-2; CDR3 protein: ASSSNEDSQWTGELF
V gene: TRBV5-1; J gene: TRBJ1-1; CDR3 protein: ASSVNRRGTEAF
V gene: TRBV11-2; J gene: TRBJ2-1; CDR3 protein: ASSPDRDMIYNEQF
V gene: TRBV18; J gene: TRBJ2-2; CDR3 protein: ASSPTGAPNTGELF
V gene: TRBV30; J gene: TRBJ1-2; CDR3 protein: AWTAGSYGYT
V gene: TRBV5-4; J gene: TRBJ2-1; CDR3 protein: ASSLEPPDEQF